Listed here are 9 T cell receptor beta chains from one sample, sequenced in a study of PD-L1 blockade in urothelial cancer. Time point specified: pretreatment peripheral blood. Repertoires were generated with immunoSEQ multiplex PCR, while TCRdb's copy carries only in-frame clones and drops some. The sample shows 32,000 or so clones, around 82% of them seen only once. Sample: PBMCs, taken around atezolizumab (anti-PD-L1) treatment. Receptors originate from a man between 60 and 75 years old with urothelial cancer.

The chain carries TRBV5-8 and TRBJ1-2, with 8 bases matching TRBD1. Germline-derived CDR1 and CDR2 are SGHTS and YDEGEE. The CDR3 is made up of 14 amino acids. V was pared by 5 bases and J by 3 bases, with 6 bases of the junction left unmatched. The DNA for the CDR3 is TGTGCCAGCAGGCCTACAGGGGGGGACTATGGCTACACCTTC. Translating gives CASRPTGGDYGYTF. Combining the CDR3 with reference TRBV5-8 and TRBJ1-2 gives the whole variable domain EAGVTQSPTHLIKTRGQQATLRCSPISGHTSVYWYQQALGLGLQFLLWYDEGEERNRGNFPPRFSGRQFPNYSSELNVNALELEDSALYLCASRPTGGDYGYTFGSGTRLTVV.

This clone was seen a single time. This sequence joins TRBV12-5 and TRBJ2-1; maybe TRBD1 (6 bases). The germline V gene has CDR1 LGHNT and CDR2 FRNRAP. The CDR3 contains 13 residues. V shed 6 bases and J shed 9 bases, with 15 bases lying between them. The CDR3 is CASGSFVGGEQFF. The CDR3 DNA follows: TGTGCTAGTGGCTCCTTCGTAGGGGGTGAGCAGTTCTTC.

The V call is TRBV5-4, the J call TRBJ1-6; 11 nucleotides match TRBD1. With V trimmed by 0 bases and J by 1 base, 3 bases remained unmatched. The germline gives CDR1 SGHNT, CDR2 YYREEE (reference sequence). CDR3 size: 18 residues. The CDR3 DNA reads TGTGCCAGCAGCTTGGGGACAGGGGGCGAGTCCTATAATTCACCCCTCCACTTT. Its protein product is CASSLGTGGESYNSPLHF.

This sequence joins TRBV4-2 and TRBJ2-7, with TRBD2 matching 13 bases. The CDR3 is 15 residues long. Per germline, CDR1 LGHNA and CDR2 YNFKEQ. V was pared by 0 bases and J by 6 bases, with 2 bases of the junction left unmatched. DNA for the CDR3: TGTGCCAGCAGCCAAGAAACTAGCGGGAGGGGCGAGCAGTACTTC. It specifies CASSQETSGRGEQYF.

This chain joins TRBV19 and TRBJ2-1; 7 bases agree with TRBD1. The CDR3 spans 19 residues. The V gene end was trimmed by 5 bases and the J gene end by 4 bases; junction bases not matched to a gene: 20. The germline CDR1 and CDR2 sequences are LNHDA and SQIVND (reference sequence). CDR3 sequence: CASSSYRGSLSSSYNEQFF. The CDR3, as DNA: TGTGCCAGTAGTTCATACAGGGGTTCACTCTCATCCTCATACAATGAGCAGTTCTTC.

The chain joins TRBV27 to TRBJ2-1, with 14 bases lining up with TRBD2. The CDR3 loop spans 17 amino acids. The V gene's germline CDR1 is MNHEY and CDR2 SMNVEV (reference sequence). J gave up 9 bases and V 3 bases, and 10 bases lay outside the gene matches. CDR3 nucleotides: TGTGCCAGCAGTTTGGTGGGGTGGGGGACTAGCGGGAGTGAGCAGTTCTTC. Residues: CASSLVGWGTSGSEQFF.

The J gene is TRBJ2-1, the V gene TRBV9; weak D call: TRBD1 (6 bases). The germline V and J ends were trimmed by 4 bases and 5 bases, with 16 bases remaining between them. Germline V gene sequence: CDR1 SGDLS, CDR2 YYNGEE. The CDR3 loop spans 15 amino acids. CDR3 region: CASSPDPRGDNEQFF. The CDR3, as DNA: TGTGCCAGCAGCCCTGACCCCAGGGGAGACAATGAGCAGTTCTTC.

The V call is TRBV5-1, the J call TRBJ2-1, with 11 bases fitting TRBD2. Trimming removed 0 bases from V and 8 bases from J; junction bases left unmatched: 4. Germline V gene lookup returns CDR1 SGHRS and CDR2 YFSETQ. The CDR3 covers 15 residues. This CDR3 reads CASSLGLAGNYEQFF. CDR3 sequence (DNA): TGCGCCAGCAGCTTGGGACTAGCGGGAAACTATGAGCAGTTCTTC.

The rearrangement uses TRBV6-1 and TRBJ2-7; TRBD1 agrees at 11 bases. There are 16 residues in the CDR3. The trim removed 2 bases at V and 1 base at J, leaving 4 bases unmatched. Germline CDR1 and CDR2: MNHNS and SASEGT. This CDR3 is CASSEYGTGGSYEQYF. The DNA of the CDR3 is TGTGCCAGCAGTGAATATGGGACAGGGGGTTCCTACGAGCAGTACTTC.